Shown below are 20 T cell receptor beta chains from a single sample sequenced in a study of patients and donors after allogeneic stem cell transplantation. Each CDR3 protein gets one entry after TCRdb re-called the RT-PCR reads with MiXCR. The sample consists of about 96,000 distinct CDR3 sequences, about 48% of them appearing once. Sequenced material: blood, either unsorted or a sorted T cell fraction (not recorded which). The source of these receptors is a human donor who was either an allogeneic HSCT recipient or a stem cell or donor lymphocyte infusion donor (not recorded which). It is not recorded whose cells these are; they may come from a transplant donor.

This clonotype has just one count. CDR3 loop: CASSQEGSVISYNEQFF. The CDR3 nucleotides are TGTGCCAGCAGCCAAGAGGGAAGCGTAATCTCCTACAATGAGCAGTTCTTC. The genes are TRBV3-1 and TRBJ2-1, with D hard to call. This CDR3 is 17 amino acids long. V lost 0 bases, J lost 0 bases, and 12 bases lay in between. CDR1 LGHDT and CDR2 YNNKEL come from the germline V gene (reference sequence).

This rearrangement joins TRBV6-5 to TRBJ1-2; D remains unclear. The length of the CDR3 is 14 residues. Germline assignment: CDR1 MNHEY and CDR2 SVGAGI. The ends were cut back, 1 base at V and 0 bases at J, with 6 bases in the middle. CDR3 loop: CASSYLTTNYGYTF. DNA of the CDR3: TGTGCCAGCAGTTACTTAACTACTAACTATGGCTACACCTTC.

This clonotype was observed a handful of times. J is TRBJ1-1 and V is TRBV4-3; D is undetermined. The V gene's germline CDR1 is LGHNA and CDR2 YSLEER. The V end was cut by 0 bases, the J end by 0 bases, with 11 bases between. This CDR3 has 16 residues. The CDR3, as DNA: TGCGCCAGCAGCCAAGATTGGGCAGGCTTGAACACTGAAGCTTTCTTT. Translating it yields CASSQDWAGLNTEAFF.

This clonotype showed up many times. This rearrangement joins TRBV5-1 to TRBJ1-1; D perhaps matches TRBD1 (5 bases). Germline V gives CDR1 SGHRS, CDR2 YFSETQ. This CDR3 has 12 amino acids. Trimming cost V 7 bases and J 5 bases, with 12 bases left between them. The CDR3 region is CASRGGETEAFF. The CDR3 nucleotides read TGCGCCAGCCGTGGGGGAGAGACTGAAGCTTTCTTT.

Only a few counts were recorded for this clonotype. The gene calls are TRBV5-1 and TRBJ1-5; 7 nucleotides align to TRBD1. The ends lost 0 bases at V and 2 bases at J; junction bases unmatched: 2. Germline V lookup: CDR1 SGHRS, CDR2 YFSETQ. CDR3 size: 15 residues. The CDR3 is CASSLEGQRNQPQHF. CDR3 DNA sequence: TGCGCCAGCAGCTTGGAGGGACAGCGCAATCAGCCCCAGCATTTT.

The V call is TRBV7-2, the J call TRBJ1-2; 8 positions match TRBD1. V lost 1 base to trimming and J lost 2 bases; unmatched junction nucleotides: 3. Germline lookup yields CDR1 SGHTA and CDR2 FQGNSA. There are 15 residues in the CDR3. Here the CDR3 reads CASSLVPGGNYGYTF. CDR3 coding DNA: TGTGCCAGCAGCTTAGTTCCAGGGGGCAACTATGGCTACACCTTC.

This rearrangement joins TRBV11-2 to TRBJ1-2; D gene uncertain. The CDR3 is made up of 15 amino acids. Between the trimmed V and J ends, which lost 3 bases and 3 bases, there was a span of 14 bases. From germline, CDR1 is SGHAT and CDR2 FQNNGV. CDR3 sequence reads: CASSLGLLQHYGYTF. CDR3 DNA: TGTGCCAGCAGCTTGGGCCTGCTTCAGCACTATGGCTACACCTTC.

This clonotype was recorded a few times. This chain connects TRBV20-1 to TRBJ1-1; D is perhaps TRBD1 (5 bases). CDR3 length: 14 amino acids. Germline V lookup: CDR1 DFQATT, CDR2 SNEGSKA (reference sequence). V was cut by 3 bases and J by 3 bases, with 14 bases left in between. CDR3 coding DNA: TGCAGTGCTAGCAGGGAAGGCGCGGACACTGAAGCTTTCTTT. Encoded protein: CSASREGADTEAFF.

The chain links TRBV5-1 to TRBJ1-1; no definite D call. The CDR3 spans 11 residues. Deletions cut 5 bases from V and 11 bases from J, with 13 bases between. The V gene's germline CDR1 is SGHRS and CDR2 YFSETQ. This CDR3 reads CASSRRDRAFF. CDR3 DNA: TGCGCCAGCAGTCGGAGGGATCGCGCTTTCTTT. Full variable domain (outside the CDR3, taken from reference TRBV5-1 and TRBJ1-1): KAGVTQTPRYLIKTRGQQVTLSCSPISGHRSVSWYQQTPGQGLQFLFEYFSETQRNKGNFPGRFSGRQFSNSRSEMNVSTLELGDSALYLCASSRRDRAFFGQGTRLTVV.

This chain uses TRBV28 with TRBJ2-1; weak D call: TRBD2 (5 bases). This CDR3 has 14 residues. Germline values: CDR1 MDHEN, CDR2 SYDVKM. Trimming took off 5 bases at V and 4 bases at J, with 12 bases between the two ends. CDR3 coding DNA: TGTGCCAGCAGTATAAATAGAGGGTACAATGAGCAGTTCTTC. Its protein is CASSINRGYNEQFF.

This chain uses TRBV4-2 with TRBJ1-2, with D possibly TRBD1 on 6 matching bases. Germline V gene sequence: CDR1 LGHNA, CDR2 YNFKEQ. This CDR3 has 14 amino acids. With 1 base removed from V and 8 bases from J, the gap between germline ends came to 14 bases. The CDR3 DNA sequence: TGTGCCAGCAGCCAAGCCGGGACATCCGGCGGCTACACCTTC. It translates to CASSQAGTSGGYTF.

V usage is TRBV10-2 and J usage is TRBJ1-5; no clear D gene. V gave up 3 bases and J gave up 2 bases, with 8 bases separating them. Germline values: CDR1 WSHSY, CDR2 SAAADI. There are 14 residues in the CDR3. CDR3 nucleotides: TGCGCCAGCAGTGATTGGGAGGGCAATCAGCCCCAGCATTTT. This translates into CASSDWEGNQPQHF.

V usage is TRBV28 and J usage is TRBJ2-5; 7 bases match TRBD2. The germline V gene has CDR1 MDHEN and CDR2 SYDVKM. This CDR3 comprises 14 residues. With V trimmed by 6 bases and J by 2 bases, 6 bases remained unmatched. In DNA, the CDR3 is TGTGCCAGCAGGGGAGGGACCGATCAAGAGACCCAGTACTTC. This sequence encodes CASRGGTDQETQYF.

The gene calls are TRBV28 and TRBJ2-7; D possibly matches TRBD1 or TRBD2 (6 bases each). The CDR3 length is 19 residues. Germline V gives CDR1 MDHEN, CDR2 SYDVKM. Trimming pared 4 bases from V and 3 bases from J, leaving 28 bases between. CDR3 coding DNA: TGTGCCAGCAGTTCCGGGGGCGTCGTACCATATGACGGCTACTACGAGCAGTACTTC. This encodes CASSSGGVVPYDGYYEQYF.

This chain connects TRBV20-1 to TRBJ1-4, with 7 bases matching TRBD1. V dropped 3 bases and J dropped 8; count of bases not matched to a gene: 12. The CDR3 runs 15 residues. Germline values: CDR1 DFQATT, CDR2 SNEGSKA (reference sequence). CDR3 sequence reads: CSASPSRDSLEKLFF. The DNA of the CDR3 is TGCAGTGCTAGTCCCAGCCGGGACAGTCTAGAAAAACTGTTTTTT.

This clonotype was detected only a few times. The chain joins TRBV12-3 or TRBV12-4 to TRBJ1-2, with 8 bases aligning to TRBD1. This CDR3 spans 13 amino acids. V gave up 5 bases and J gave up 4 bases; unmatched junction bases: 3. The CDR3 loop reads CASSRQGTYGYTF. The CDR3 nucleotides read TGTGCCAGCAGTCGACAGGGGACCTATGGCTACACCTTC.

In this sample, this clonotype turned up a few times. This chain joins TRBV28 and TRBJ1-5, with D hard to call. This CDR3 comprises 14 residues. Germline V gene lookup returns CDR1 MDHEN and CDR2 SYDVKM. The V and J ends lost 3 bases and 2 bases respectively, with 8 bases between them. The CDR3 DNA is TGTGCCAGCAGTTTCGGGATTGGCAATCAGCCCCAGCATTTT. Translation gives CASSFGIGNQPQHF.

This chain joins TRBV20-1 and TRBJ1-2; D uncertain. Looked up from germline, CDR1 is DFQATT and CDR2 is SNEGSKA (reference sequence). CDR3 size: 13 residues. Trimming shortened V by 6 bases and J by 6 bases, and 17 bases separated the two germline ends. This CDR3 is CSASKEKLNGYTF. CDR3 DNA: TGCAGTGCGAGCAAAGAAAAGCTCAATGGCTACACCTTC.

The chain links TRBV11-2 to TRBJ1-2, with TRBD1 as a possible D gene (6 bases). The length of the CDR3 is 16 residues. Trimming removed 0 bases from V and 5 bases from J, with 16 bases in between. Germline V gene data show CDR1 as SGHAT and CDR2 as FQNNGV. The CDR3 sequence: CASSLDLPRGIYGYTF. CDR3 nucleotides: TGTGCCAGCAGCTTAGATTTACCGAGGGGGATATATGGCTACACCTTC.

The chain uses TRBV4-3 and TRBJ1-6; D is ambiguous. The germline V gene encodes CDR1 LGHNA and CDR2 YSLEER. The V end was cut by 3 bases, the J end by 7 bases, with 13 bases between. This CDR3 spans 15 amino acids. The CDR3 here is CASSHLVSLNSPLHF. CDR3 coding DNA: TGCGCCAGCAGCCATCTCGTGAGCCTCAATTCACCCCTCCACTTT.